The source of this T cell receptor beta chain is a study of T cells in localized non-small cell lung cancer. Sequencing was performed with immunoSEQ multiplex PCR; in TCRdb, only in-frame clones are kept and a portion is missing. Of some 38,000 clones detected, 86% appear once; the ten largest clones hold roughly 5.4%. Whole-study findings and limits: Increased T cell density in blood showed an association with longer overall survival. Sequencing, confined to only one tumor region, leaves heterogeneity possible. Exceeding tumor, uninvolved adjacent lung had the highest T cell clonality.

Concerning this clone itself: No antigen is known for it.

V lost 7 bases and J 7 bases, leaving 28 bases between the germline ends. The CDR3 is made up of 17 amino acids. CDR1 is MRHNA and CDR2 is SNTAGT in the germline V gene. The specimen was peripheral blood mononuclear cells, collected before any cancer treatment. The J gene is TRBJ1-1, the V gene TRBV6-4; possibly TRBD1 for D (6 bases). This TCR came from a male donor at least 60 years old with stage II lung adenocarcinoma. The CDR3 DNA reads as TGTGCCAGCACGCGGTGGCAGGGGAGGAGGAGTTTCGGTGAAGCTTTCTTT. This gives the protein CASTRWQGRRSFGEAFF.